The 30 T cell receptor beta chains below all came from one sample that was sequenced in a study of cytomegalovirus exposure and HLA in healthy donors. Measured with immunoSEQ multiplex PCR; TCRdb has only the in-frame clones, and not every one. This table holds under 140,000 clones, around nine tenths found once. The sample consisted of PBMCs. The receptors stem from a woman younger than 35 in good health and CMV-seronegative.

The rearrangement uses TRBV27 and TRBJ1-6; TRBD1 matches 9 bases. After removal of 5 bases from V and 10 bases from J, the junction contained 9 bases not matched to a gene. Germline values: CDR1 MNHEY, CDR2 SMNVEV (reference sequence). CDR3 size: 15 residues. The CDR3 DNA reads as TGTGCCAGCAGTCTCCGACAGGGGGTAGGGTCACCCCTCCACTTT. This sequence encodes CASSLRQGVGSPLHF.

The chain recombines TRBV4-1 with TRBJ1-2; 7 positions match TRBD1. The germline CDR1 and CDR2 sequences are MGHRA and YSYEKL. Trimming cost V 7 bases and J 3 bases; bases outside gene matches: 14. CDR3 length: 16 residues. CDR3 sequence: CASNPGAGGFHYGYTF. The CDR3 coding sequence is TGCGCCAGCAATCCCGGGGCAGGGGGGTTTCACTATGGCTACACCTTC.

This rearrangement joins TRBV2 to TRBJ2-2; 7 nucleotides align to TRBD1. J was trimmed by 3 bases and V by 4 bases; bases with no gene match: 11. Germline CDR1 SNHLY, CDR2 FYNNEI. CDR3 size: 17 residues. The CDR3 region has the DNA TGTGCCAGCAGTGGGCAGGACAGGATGAAGGACACCGGGGAGCTGTTTTTT. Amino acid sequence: CASSGQDRMKDTGELFF.

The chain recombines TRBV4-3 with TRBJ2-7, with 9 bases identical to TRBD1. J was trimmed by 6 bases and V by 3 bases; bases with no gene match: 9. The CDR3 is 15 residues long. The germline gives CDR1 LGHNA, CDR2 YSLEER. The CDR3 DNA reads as TGCGCCAGCAGCCAGACCGGGACAGGGCTCATCGAGCAGTACTTC. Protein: CASSQTGTGLIEQYF.

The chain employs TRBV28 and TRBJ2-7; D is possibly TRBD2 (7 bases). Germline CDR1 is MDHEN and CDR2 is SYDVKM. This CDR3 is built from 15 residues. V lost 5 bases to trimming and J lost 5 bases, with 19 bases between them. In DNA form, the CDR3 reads TGTGCCAGCAGTCTGGGGGGGGGCCGGAGGAACGAGCAGTACTTC. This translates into CASSLGGGRRNEQYF.

The CDR3: CASSLLSGQGAWEKLFF. CDR3 DNA: TGTGCCAGCAGTTTACTCTCCGGACAGGGGGCTTGGGAAAAACTGTTTTTT. V and J are TRBV27 and TRBJ1-4; TRBD1 matches at 11 bases. The germline CDR1 and CDR2 sequences are MNHEY and SMNVEV (reference sequence). The CDR3 extends over 17 amino acids. With 2 bases clipped from V and 8 bases from J, the junction kept 10 bases outside the gene matches.

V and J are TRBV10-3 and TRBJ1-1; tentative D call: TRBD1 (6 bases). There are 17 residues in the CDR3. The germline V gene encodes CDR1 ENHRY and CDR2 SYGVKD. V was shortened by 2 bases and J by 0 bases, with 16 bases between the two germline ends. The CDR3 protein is CAISESGFRGLNTEAFF. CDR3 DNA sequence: TGTGCCATCAGTGAGAGTGGGTTCAGGGGTTTGAACACTGAAGCTTTCTTT.

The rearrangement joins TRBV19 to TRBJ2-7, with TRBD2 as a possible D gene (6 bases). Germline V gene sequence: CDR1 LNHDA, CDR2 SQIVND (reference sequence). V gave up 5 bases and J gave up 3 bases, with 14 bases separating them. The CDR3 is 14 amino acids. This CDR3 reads CASSPVGGSYEQYF. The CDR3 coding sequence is TGTGCCAGTAGTCCCGTGGGGGGAAGCTACGAGCAGTACTTC.

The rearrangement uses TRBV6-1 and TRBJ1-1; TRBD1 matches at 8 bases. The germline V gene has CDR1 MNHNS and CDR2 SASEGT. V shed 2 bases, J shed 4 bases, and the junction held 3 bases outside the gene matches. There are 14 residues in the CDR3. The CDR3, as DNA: TGTGCCAGCAGTGAATTGGACAGGGTCACTGAAGCTTTCTTT. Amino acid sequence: CASSELDRVTEAFF.

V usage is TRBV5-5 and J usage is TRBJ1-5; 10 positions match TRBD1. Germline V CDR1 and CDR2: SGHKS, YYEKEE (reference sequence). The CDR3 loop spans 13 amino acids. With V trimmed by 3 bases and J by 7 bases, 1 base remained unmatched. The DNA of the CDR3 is TGTGCCAGCAGCTGGGACAGGGGCCAGCCCCAGCATTTT. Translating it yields CASSWDRGQPQHF.

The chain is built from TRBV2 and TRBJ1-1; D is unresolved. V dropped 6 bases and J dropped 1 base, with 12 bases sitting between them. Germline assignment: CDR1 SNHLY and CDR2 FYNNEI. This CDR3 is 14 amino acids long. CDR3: CASSAGGWNTEAFF. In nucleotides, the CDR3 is TGTGCCAGCAGCGCAGGTGGCTGGAACACTGAAGCTTTCTTT.

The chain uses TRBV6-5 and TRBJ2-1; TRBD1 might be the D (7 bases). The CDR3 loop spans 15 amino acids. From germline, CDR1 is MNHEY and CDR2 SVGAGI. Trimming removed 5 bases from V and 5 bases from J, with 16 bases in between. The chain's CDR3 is CASSVGPGGNNEQFF. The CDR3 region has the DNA TGTGCCAGCAGTGTAGGGCCAGGGGGGAACAATGAGCAGTTCTTC.

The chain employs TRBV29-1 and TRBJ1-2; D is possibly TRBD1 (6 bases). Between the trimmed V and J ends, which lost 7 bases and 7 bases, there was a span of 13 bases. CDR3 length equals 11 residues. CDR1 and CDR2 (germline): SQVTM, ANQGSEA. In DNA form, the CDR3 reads TGCAGCGCCAGGGGTATTGGTGGCTACACCTTC. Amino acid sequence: CSARGIGGYTF.

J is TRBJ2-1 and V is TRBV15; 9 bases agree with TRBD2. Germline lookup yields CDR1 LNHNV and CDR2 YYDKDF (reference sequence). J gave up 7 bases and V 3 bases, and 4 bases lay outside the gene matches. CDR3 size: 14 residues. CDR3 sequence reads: CATSRVSGSNEQFF. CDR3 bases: TGTGCCACCAGCAGGGTTAGCGGGAGTAATGAGCAGTTCTTC.

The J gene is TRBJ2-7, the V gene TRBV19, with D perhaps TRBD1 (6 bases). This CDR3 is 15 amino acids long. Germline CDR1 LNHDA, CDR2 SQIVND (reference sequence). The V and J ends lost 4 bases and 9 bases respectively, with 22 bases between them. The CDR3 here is CASSRRQVFGPRQYF. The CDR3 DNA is TGTGCCAGTAGTAGAAGACAGGTTTTTGGTCCAAGGCAGTACTTC. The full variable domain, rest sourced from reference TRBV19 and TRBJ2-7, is DGGITQSPKYLFRKEGQNVTLSCEQNLNHDAMYWYRQDPGQGLRLIYYSQIVNDFQKGDIAEGYSVSREKKESFPLTVTSAQKNPTAFYLCASSRRQVFGPRQYFGPGTRLTVT.

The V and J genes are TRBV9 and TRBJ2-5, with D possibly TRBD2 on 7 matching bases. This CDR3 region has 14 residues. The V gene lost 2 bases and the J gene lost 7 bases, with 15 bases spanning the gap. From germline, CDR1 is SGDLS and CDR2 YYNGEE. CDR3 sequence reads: CASSVDTGRGTQYF. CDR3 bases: TGTGCCAGCAGCGTCGACACAGGGAGGGGGACCCAGTACTTC. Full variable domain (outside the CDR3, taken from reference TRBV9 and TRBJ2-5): DSGVTQTPKHLITATGQRVTLRCSPRSGDLSVYWYQQSLDQGLQFLIQYYNGEERAKGNILERFSAQQFPDLHSELNLSSLELGDSALYFCASSVDTGRGTQYFGPGTRLLVL.

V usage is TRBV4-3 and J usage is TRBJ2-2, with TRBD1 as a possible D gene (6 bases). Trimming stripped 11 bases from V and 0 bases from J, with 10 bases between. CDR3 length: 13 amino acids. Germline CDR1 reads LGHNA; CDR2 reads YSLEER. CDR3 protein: CAGRDTNTGELFF. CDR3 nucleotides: TGCGCCGGCCGGGACACGAACACCGGGGAGCTGTTTTTT.

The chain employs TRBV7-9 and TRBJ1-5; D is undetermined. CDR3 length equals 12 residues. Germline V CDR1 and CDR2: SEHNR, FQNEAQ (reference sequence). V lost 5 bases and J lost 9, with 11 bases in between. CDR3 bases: TGTGCCAGCAGCCCCGACCGGGGGCCCCAGCATTTT. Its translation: CASSPDRGPQHF. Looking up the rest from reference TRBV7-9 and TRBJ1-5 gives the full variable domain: DTGVSQNPRHKITKRGQNVTFRCDPISEHNRLYWYRQTLGQGPEFLTYFQNEAQLEKSRLLSDRFSAERPKGSFSTLEIQRTEQGDSAMYLCASSPDRGPQHFGDGTRLSIL.

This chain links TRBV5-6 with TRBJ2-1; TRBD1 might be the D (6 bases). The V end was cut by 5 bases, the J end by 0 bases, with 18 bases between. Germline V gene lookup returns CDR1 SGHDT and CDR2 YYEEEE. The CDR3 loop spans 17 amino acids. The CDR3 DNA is TGTGCCAGCAGTCCGATGGGGGCACCCAGCTCCTACAATGAGCAGTTCTTC. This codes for CASSPMGAPSSYNEQFF.

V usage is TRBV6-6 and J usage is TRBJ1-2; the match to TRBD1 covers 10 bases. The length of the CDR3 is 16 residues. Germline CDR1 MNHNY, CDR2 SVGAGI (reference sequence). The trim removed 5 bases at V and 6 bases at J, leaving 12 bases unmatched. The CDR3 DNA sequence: TGTGCCAGCAGTCCCAATACCGGGACAGGGGAGGATGGCTACACCTTC. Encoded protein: CASSPNTGTGEDGYTF.

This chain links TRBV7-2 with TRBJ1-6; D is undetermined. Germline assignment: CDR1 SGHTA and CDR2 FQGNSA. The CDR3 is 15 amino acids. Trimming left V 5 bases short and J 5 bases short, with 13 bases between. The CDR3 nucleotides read TGTGCCAGCAGCCAAGAGCCCGTGGATAATTCACCCCTCCACTTT. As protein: CASSQEPVDNSPLHF.

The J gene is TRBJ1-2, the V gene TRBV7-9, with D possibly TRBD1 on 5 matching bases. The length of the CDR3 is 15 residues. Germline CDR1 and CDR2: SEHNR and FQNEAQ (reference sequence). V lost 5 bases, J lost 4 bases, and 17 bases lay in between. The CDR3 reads CASSPALGQGYGYTF. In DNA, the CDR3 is TGTGCCAGCAGCCCCGCATTGGGCCAGGGCTATGGCTACACCTTC.

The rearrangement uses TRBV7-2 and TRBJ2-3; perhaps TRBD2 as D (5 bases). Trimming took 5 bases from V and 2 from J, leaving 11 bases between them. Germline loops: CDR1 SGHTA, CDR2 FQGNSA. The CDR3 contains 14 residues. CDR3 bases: TGTGCCAGCAGCCTCCTGGGAGTCACAGATACGCAGTATTTT. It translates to CASSLLGVTDTQYF.

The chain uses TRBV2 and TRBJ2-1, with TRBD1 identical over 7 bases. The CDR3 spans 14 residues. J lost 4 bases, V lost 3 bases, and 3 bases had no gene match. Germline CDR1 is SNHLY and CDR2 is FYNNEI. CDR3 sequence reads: CASSEGTAYNEQFF. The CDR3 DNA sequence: TGTGCCAGCAGTGAGGGGACAGCATACAATGAGCAGTTCTTC.

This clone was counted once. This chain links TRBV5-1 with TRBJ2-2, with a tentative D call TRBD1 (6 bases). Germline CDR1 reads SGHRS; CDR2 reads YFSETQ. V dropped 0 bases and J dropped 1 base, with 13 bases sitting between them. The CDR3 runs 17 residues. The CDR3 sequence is CASSLARGRGNTGELFF. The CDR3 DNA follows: TGCGCCAGCAGCTTGGCAAGGGGCAGGGGGAACACCGGGGAGCTGTTTTTT.

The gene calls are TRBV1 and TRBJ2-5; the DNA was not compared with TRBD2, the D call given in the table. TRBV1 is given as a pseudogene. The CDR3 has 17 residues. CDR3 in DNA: TGCACCAGCAGCCCCCCCTCTAGCGGGGGGGAAAGAGAGACCCAGTACTTC. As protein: CTSSPPSSGGERETQYF.

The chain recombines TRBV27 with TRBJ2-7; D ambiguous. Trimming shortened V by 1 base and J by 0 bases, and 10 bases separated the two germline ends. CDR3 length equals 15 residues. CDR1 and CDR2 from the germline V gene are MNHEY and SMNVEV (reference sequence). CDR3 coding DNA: TGTGCCAGCAGTTTATTGCGGAGCAGCTCCTACGAGCAGTACTTC. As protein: CASSLLRSSSYEQYF.

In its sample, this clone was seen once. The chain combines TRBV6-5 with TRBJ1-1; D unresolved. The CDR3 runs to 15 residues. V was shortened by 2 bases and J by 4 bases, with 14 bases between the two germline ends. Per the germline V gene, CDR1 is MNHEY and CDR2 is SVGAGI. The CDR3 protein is CASSYVLSTGTEAFF. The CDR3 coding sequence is TGTGCCAGCAGTTACGTCCTTTCTACGGGCACTGAAGCTTTCTTT.

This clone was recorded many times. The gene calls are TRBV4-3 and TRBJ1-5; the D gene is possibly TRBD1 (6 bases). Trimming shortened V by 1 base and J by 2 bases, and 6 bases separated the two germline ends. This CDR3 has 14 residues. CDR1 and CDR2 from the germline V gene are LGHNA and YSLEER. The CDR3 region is CASSQGQGNQPQHF. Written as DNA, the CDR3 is TGCGCCAGCAGCCAAGGACAGGGCAATCAGCCCCAGCATTTT.

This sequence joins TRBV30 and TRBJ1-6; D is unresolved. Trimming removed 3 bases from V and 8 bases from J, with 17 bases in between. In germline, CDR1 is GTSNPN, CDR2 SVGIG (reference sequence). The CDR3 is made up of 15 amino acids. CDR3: CAWSRPGGIDSPLHF. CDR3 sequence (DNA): TGTGCCTGGAGCCGCCCCGGAGGTATTGATTCACCCCTCCACTTT.